This TCR beta chain was sequenced in a study of shared T cell receptors in the human thymus. Germline V gene lookup returns CDR1 MDHEN and CDR2 SYDVKM. V shed 3 bases and J 3 bases; nucleotides not matched to a gene: 20. This CDR3 is built from 20 residues. The data were produced by immunoSEQ multiplex PCR, yet TCRdb's version contains in-frame clones alone and is incomplete. The sample lists about 730,000 clones; 80% to 90% were seen once. These same data were also listed under a study on human thymus T cells.

Sequencing was done on a sample of thymocytes. The chain links TRBV28 to TRBJ1-1, with 9 bases identical to TRBD1. The sequence was obtained from a girl in the first two years of life with a congenital heart defect. The CDR3 region is CASSLGRTGERRRKDTEAFF. The CDR3 DNA reads as TGTGCCAGCAGTTTGGGCAGGACAGGGGAGAGGAGAAGAAAAGACACTGAAGCTTTCTTT.